This TCR beta chain was sequenced in a study of CD8 T cells in ankylosing spondylitis. Findings and caveats of the study: It appeared that ankylosing spondylitis blood was characterized by a TCR beta motif of eight highly homologous variants. Clones linked to disease were reported to show significant enrichment in matched ankylosing spondylitis synovial fluid. CD8+ disease-linked clones were present at relatively low frequencies in blood.

CDR1 and CDR2 (germline): DFQATT, SNEGSKA (reference sequence). V was cut by 5 bases and J by 4 bases, with 11 bases left in between. The CDR3 has 12 amino acids. TCRdb fed the 5' RACE reads into MiXCR, producing one record per CDR3 protein. The profile shows 250,000 to 350,000 distinct CDR3 sequences, 20% of them singletons. This clonotype was recorded at least ten times. As yet, its antigen is unknown. The specimen sequenced was blood, either unsorted or a sorted T cell fraction (not recorded which). The chain has TRBV20-1 and TRBJ2-5, with D perhaps matching TRBD1 or TRBD2 (6 bases each). This clonotype was sampled from a male donor with ankylosing spondylitis or in good health (not recorded which). The CDR3 nucleotides are TGCAGTGCTCCGCGGGACACAGAGACCCAGTACTTC. Translating it yields CSAPRDTETQYF.